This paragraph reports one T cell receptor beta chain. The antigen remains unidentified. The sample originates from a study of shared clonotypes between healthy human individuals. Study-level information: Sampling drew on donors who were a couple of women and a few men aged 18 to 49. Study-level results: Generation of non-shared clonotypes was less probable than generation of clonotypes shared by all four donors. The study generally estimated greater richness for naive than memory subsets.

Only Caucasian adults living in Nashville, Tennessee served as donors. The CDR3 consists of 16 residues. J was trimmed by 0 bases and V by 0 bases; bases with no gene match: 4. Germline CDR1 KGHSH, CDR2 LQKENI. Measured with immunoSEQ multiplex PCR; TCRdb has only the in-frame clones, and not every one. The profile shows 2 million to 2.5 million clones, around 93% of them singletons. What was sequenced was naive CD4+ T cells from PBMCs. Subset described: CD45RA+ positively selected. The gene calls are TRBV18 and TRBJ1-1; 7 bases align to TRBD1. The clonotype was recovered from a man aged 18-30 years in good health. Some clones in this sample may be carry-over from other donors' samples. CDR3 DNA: TGTGCCAGCTCACCACCGTACAGGGGATTGAACACTGAAGCTTTCTTT. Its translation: CASSPPYRGLNTEAFF.